The sequence of this TCR beta chain was determined in a study of blood T cell repertoires in COVID-19. Study background: Donors in the United States, Italy and Spain gave samples during acute or convalescent COVID-19.

Trimming took off 5 bases at V and 7 bases at J, with 15 bases between the two ends. Germline-derived CDR1 and CDR2 are LNHDA and SQIVND (reference sequence). There are 14 residues in the CDR3. Clones were read by immunoSEQ multiplex PCR, and TCRdb kept only the in-frame ones, dropping some. Here the sample spans about 400,000 clones, roughly 86% being singletons. The participants were between about 18 and 90 years old and came from 24 US areas. This clonotype was sampled from a middle-aged woman with acute COVID-19. The sample comprised PBMCs or T cells enriched from blood (not recorded which). The chain uses TRBV19 and TRBJ2-1; D is perhaps TRBD1 (6 bases). Written as DNA, the CDR3 is TGTGCCAGTAGTGGACAGTTTCGTGTGAATGAGCAGTTCTTC. It encodes CASSGQFRVNEQFF. The full variable domain, in which reference TRBV19 and TRBJ2-1 provide the parts outside the CDR3, is DGGITQSPKYLFRKEGQNVTLSCEQNLNHDAMYWYRQDPGQGLRLIYYSQIVNDFQKGDIAEGYSVSREKKESFPLTVTSAQKNPTAFYLCASSGQFRVNEQFFGPGTRLTVL.